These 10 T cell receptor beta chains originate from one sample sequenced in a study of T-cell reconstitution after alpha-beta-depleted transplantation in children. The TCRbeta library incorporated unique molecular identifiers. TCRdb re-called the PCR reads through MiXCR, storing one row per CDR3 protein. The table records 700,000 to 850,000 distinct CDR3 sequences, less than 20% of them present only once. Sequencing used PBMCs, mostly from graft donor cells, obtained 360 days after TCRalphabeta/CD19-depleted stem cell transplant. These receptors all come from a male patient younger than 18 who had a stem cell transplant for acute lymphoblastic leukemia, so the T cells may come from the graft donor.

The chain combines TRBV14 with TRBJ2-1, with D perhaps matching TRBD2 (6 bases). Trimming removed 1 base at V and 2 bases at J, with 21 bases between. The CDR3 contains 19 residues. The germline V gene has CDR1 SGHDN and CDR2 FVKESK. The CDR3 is CASSQVRRKNLAAYNEQFF. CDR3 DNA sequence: TGTGCCAGCAGCCAAGTTCGTAGGAAGAACTTAGCGGCCTACAATGAGCAGTTCTTC.

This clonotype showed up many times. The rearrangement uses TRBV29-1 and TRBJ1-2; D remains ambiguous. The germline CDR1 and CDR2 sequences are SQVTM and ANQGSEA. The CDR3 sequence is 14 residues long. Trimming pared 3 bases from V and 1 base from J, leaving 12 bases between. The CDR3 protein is CSVEVGKLNYGYTF. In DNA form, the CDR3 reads TGCAGCGTTGAGGTGGGAAAGCTTAACTATGGCTACACCTTC.

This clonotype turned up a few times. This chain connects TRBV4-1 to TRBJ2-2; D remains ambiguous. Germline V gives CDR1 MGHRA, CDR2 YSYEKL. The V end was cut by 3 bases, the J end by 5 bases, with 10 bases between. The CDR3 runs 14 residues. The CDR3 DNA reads TGCGCCAGCAGCCACTTGGCACGGACCGGGGAGCTGTTTTTT. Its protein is CASSHLARTGELFF.

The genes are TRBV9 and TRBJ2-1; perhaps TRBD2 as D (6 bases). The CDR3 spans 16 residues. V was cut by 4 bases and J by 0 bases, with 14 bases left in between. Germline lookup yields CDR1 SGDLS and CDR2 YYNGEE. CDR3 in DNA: TGTGCCAGCAGCAGCCGTTATAGCGGCTCCTACAATGAGCAGTTCTTC. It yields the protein CASSSRYSGSYNEQFF. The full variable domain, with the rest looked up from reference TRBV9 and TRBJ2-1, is DSGVTQTPKHLITATGQRVTLRCSPRSGDLSVYWYQQSLDQGLQFLIQYYNGEERAKGNILERFSAQQFPDLHSELNLSSLELGDSALYFCASSSRYSGSYNEQFFGPGTRLTVL.

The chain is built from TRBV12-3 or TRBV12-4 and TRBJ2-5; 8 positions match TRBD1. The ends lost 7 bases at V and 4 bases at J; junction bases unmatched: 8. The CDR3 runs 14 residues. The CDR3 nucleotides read TGTGCCAGCACCTTCAGGACAGGGCGAGAGACCCAGTACTTC. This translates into CASTFRTGRETQYF.

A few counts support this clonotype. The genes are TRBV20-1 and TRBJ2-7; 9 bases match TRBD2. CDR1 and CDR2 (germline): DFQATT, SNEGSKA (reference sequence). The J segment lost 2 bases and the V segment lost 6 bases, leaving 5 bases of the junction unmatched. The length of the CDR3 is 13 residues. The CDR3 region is CSADPSGTYEQYF. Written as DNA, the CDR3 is TGCAGTGCCGACCCTAGCGGGACCTACGAGCAGTACTTC.

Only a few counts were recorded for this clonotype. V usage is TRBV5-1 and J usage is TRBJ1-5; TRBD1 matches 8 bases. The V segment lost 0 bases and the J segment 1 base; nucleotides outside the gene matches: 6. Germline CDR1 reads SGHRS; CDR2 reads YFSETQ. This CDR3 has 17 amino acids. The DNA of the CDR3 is TGCGCCAGCAGCTTGGGCTTACAGGGGGTGAGCAATCAGCCCCAGCATTTT. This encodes CASSLGLQGVSNQPQHF.

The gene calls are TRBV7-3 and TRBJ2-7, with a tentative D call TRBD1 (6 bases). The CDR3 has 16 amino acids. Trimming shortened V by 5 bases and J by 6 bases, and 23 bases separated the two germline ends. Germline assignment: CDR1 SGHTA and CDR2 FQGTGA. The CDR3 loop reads CASSQRTAKPLVEQYF. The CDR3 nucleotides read TGTGCCAGCAGCCAGCGGACAGCTAAACCCTTGGTCGAGCAGTACTTC.

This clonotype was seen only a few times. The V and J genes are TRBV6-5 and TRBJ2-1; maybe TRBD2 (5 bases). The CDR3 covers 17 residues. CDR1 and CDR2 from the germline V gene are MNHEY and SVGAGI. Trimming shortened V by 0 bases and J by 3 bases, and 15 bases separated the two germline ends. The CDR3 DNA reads TGTGCCAGCAGTTACTCGAGTTCGGGGAGAAACTACAATGAGCAGTTCTTC. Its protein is CASSYSSSGRNYNEQFF.

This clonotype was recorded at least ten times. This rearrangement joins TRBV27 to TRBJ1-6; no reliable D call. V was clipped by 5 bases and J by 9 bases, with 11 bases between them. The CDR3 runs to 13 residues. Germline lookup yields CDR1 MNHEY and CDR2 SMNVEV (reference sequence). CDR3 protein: CASSLWGGSPLHF. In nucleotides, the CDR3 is TGTGCCAGCAGTCTATGGGGAGGTTCACCCCTCCACTTT.